These 18 T cell receptor beta chains were all obtained from the same sample, sequenced in a study of T cell responses to AZD1222 COVID-19 vaccine. The protocol was immunoSEQ multiplex PCR, while the TCRdb copy is restricted to in-frame clones and leaves out a portion. The sample yields around 130,000 clones, roughly 89% seen once. The sample in question was peripheral blood, obtained on day 0 of AZD1222 vaccination. These receptors came from an adult in good health.

This chain joins TRBV18 and TRBJ1-2; D uncertain. Per germline, CDR1 KGHSH and CDR2 LQKENI. Trimming pared 6 bases from V and 7 bases from J, leaving 12 bases between. This CDR3 is built from 12 residues. The CDR3 is CASSPVPPGYTF. The CDR3 DNA follows: TGTGCCAGCTCCCCTGTTCCACCTGGCTACACCTTC.

The gene calls are TRBV19 and TRBJ2-7, with 8 bases aligning to TRBD1. CDR1 LNHDA and CDR2 SQIVND come from the germline V gene (reference sequence). The CDR3 runs to 15 residues. The V segment lost 4 bases and the J segment 3 bases; nucleotides outside the gene matches: 8. Here the CDR3 DNA reads TGTGCCAGTAGTAATACCGGGACAGGAGTCTACGAGCAGTACTTC. Its translation is CASSNTGTGVYEQYF.

This chain connects TRBV3-1 (or the pseudogene TRBV3-2) to TRBJ1-6, with unresolved D. The CDR3 has 14 amino acids. The germline CDR1 and CDR2 sequences are LGHDT and YNNKEL (reference sequence). Trimming pared 0 bases from V and 8 bases from J, leaving 8 bases between. CDR3 sequence (DNA): TGTGCCAGCAGCCAAGAAGGCTGGGATTCACCCCTCCACTTT. It codes for CASSQEGWDSPLHF.

The chain is built from TRBV20-1 and TRBJ1-4; D unclear. This CDR3 has 11 residues. Germline lookup yields CDR1 DFQATT and CDR2 SNEGSKA (reference sequence). V was cut by 2 bases and J by 7 bases, with 5 bases left in between. The CDR3 coding sequence is TGCAGTGCTAGATTTAGTGAAAAACTGTTTTTT. Protein sequence: CSARFSEKLFF.

This chain uses TRBV6-5 with TRBJ2-7; either TRBD1 or TRBD2 may fit D (6 bases each). V was trimmed by 8 bases and J by 3 bases, leaving 20 bases between them. Looked up from germline, CDR1 is MNHEY and CDR2 is SVGAGI. This CDR3 comprises 15 residues. CDR3 sequence (DNA): TGTGCCAGCTGTAACGGGGGACACGCAATCTACGAGCAGTACTTC. Translated: CASCNGGHAIYEQYF.

CDR3: CASSEAAHPNEKLFF. The CDR3 DNA reads as TGTGCCAGCAGTGAAGCGGCGCACCCTAATGAAAAACTGTTTTTT. V is TRBV2 and J is TRBJ1-4; the D is unclear. Germline loops: CDR1 SNHLY, CDR2 FYNNEI. V was pared by 0 bases and J by 3 bases, with 8 bases between. This CDR3 contains 15 residues.

This sequence joins TRBV6-6 and TRBJ1-1; 10 positions agree with TRBD1. The CDR3 covers 14 residues. CDR1 is MNHNY and CDR2 is SVGAGI in the germline V gene (reference sequence). The V segment lost 4 bases and the J segment 5 bases; nucleotides outside the gene matches: 4. The CDR3 coding sequence is TGTGCCAGCAGTTGGGGACAGGGGCATACTGAAGCTTTCTTT. It encodes CASSWGQGHTEAFF.

V usage is TRBV20-1 and J usage is TRBJ2-5; D not certain. This CDR3 comprises 12 residues. Looked up from germline, CDR1 is DFQATT and CDR2 is SNEGSKA (reference sequence). Trimming took 3 bases from V and 2 from J, leaving 7 bases between them. The CDR3 sequence: CSASTAQETQYF. The CDR3 coding sequence is TGCAGTGCTAGTACAGCTCAAGAGACCCAGTACTTC.

The V call is TRBV28, the J call TRBJ1-1; 8 nucleotides match TRBD1. In germline, CDR1 is MDHEN, CDR2 SYDVKM. V trimming: 10 bases; J trimming: 3 bases; junction bases outside the gene matches: 7. CDR3 length equals 13 residues. The CDR3, as DNA: TGTGCCATCGGACAGGGAGTGTACACTGAAGCTTTCTTT. Encoded protein: CAIGQGVYTEAFF.

V gene TRBV18 combines with J gene TRBJ2-3; D is uncertain. The CDR3 length is 13 residues. CDR1 is KGHSH, CDR2 LQKENI, per germline. Trimming took off 3 bases at V and 2 bases at J, with 6 bases between the two ends. This CDR3 is CASSPMTTDTQYF. CDR3 coding DNA: TGTGCCAGCTCACCCATGACCACAGATACGCAGTATTTT.

This rearrangement joins TRBV14 to TRBJ1-1; D is uncertain. Germline values: CDR1 SGHDN, CDR2 FVKESK. The CDR3 length is 15 residues. V gave up 1 base and J gave up 5 bases, with 14 bases separating them. The CDR3 spells CASSQGPGFRTEAFF. The CDR3 DNA reads as TGTGCCAGCAGCCAAGGTCCGGGGTTTAGAACTGAAGCTTTCTTT.

This chain connects TRBV6-1 to TRBJ1-1; no definite D call. Germline V gene data show CDR1 as MNHNS and CDR2 as SASEGT. V lost 2 bases to trimming and J lost 1 base, with 8 bases between them. The CDR3 is 14 amino acids. For the CDR3, the DNA is TGTGCCAGCAGTGAACAATGGGGGAACACTGAAGCTTTCTTT. Its protein product is CASSEQWGNTEAFF.

The gene calls are TRBV5-1 and TRBJ2-2; TRBD1 or TRBD2 may be the D gene (5 bases each). V was trimmed by 4 bases and J by 5 bases, leaving 15 bases between them. The CDR3 contains 15 residues. CDR1 and CDR2 (germline): SGHRS, YFSETQ. As DNA, the CDR3 is TGCGCCAGCAGCCGGGACGTCCTGGGGACCGGGGAGCTGTTTTTT. This encodes CASSRDVLGTGELFF.

V usage is TRBV3-1 (or the pseudogene TRBV3-2) and J usage is TRBJ2-2; perhaps D is TRBD1 or TRBD2 (5 bases each). This CDR3 region has 19 residues. Trimming pared 3 bases from V and 4 bases from J, leaving 24 bases between. Germline CDR1 is LGHDT and CDR2 is YNNKEL (reference sequence). CDR3 nucleotide sequence: TGTGCCAGCAGCCATTGGGGGAGTACCGGGGAGATTGGCACCGGGGAGCTGTTTTTT. Its translation is CASSHWGSTGEIGTGELFF.

The chain uses TRBV5-6 and TRBJ1-1; no clear D gene. Germline CDR1 reads SGHDT; CDR2 reads YYEEEE. The CDR3 loop spans 13 amino acids. The ends were cut back, 0 bases at V and 1 base at J, with 4 bases in the middle. For the CDR3, the DNA is TGTGCCAGCAGCTTGGAAGGGAACACTGAAGCTTTCTTT. Protein: CASSLEGNTEAFF.

CDR3 region: CASSPTPAPLSSYNEQFF. The CDR3 region has the DNA TGTGCCAGCAGCCCCACACCGGCCCCTCTAAGCTCCTACAATGAGCAGTTCTTC. This chain uses TRBV5-4 with TRBJ2-1; D unclear. V lost 4 bases, J lost 0 bases, and 20 bases lay in between. The CDR3 consists of 18 residues. Germline V CDR1 and CDR2: SGHNT, YYREEE (reference sequence).

The rearrangement uses TRBV10-3 and TRBJ1-5; D is ambiguous. V was trimmed by 8 bases and J by 0 bases, leaving 11 bases between them. The germline gives CDR1 ENHRY, CDR2 SYGVKD. The CDR3 extends over 14 amino acids. CDR3 in amino acids: CAIGMSDSNQPQHF. CDR3 coding DNA: TGTGCCATCGGTATGTCAGATAGCAATCAGCCCCAGCATTTT.

The chain links TRBV3-1 (or the pseudogene TRBV3-2) to TRBJ1-6; D possibly corresponds to TRBD1 (5 bases). The V end lost 2 bases, the J end lost 7 bases, and 15 bases lay between the germline ends. The CDR3 length is 16 residues. The germline V gene encodes CDR1 LGHDT and CDR2 YNNKEL (reference sequence). Here the CDR3 DNA reads TGTGCCAGCAGCCAACTAGGGGTCCTAGGGAATTCACCCCTCCACTTT. Its protein product is CASSQLGVLGNSPLHF.